Listed below are T cell receptor beta chains from one sample, sequenced in a study of T cell repertoires in cytomegalovirus infection. TCRdb reprocessed the reads via MiXCR and lists one record per CDR3 protein. Here the sample spans around 190,000 distinct CDR3 sequences, 14% being singletons. What was sequenced was PBMCs. These receptors were taken from a human donor in good health (CMV status not recorded). Some clones in this sample may be carry-over from other donors' samples. Each CDR3 is given with its conserved first and last residue. The D gene is left open where the match is weak. A row's size may be missing; if present it is once, few, many or a size class.

j_gene	d_gene	v_gene	abundance	CDR3aa	CDR3nt
TRBJ2-3	TRBD2	TRBV7-9	many	CASSTHGTSGGAEESDTQYF	TGTGCCAGCAGCACACACGGGACTAGCGGGGGGGCAGAGGAATCAGATACGCAGTATTTT
TRBJ1-5	-	TRBV12-3/TRBV12-4	-	CASSLAPDRNQPQHF	TGTGCCAGCAGTTTAGCGCCAGACAGAAATCAGCCCCAGCATTTT
TRBJ2-5	-	TRBV7-9	-	CASSPGGRALRIYF	TGTGCCAGCAGCCCCGGAGGCAGGGCCCTGAGAATATACTTC
TRBJ2-3	-	TRBV7-2	many	CASSLSSPTTDTQYF	TGTGCCAGCAGCTTATCTAGTCCGACCACAGATACGCAGTATTTT
TRBJ1-1	-	TRBV28	few	CASSLLLLNTEAFF	TGTGCCAGCAGTTTATTATTACTGAACACTGAAGCTTTCTTT
TRBJ1-6	-	TRBV3-1	-	CASSSGTSSYNSPLHF	TGTGCCAGCAGCTCCGGGACAAGCTCCTATAATTCACCCCTCCACTTT
TRBJ2-7	TRBD2	TRBV7-2	-	CASSKAGAFYEQYF	TGTGCCAGCAGCAAAGCGGGGGCGTTCTACGAGCAGTACTTC
TRBJ1-4	-	TRBV19	-	CASRVSGQEEKLFF	TGTGCCAGTAGAGTCTCGGGACAAGAGGAAAAACTGTTTTTT
TRBJ1-3	TRBD1	TRBV7-2	many	CASSSTPGQAGNTIYF	TGTGCCAGCAGTTCAACCCCGGGACAGGCTGGAAACACCATATATTTT
TRBJ1-3	-	TRBV7-2	many	CASSLWRVGDTIYF	TGTGCCAGCAGCTTATGGCGGGTTGGCGACACCATATATTTT
TRBJ1-1	-	TRBV28	-	CASSPPGDMNTEAFF	TGTGCCAGCAGTCCCCCAGGGGATATGAACACTGAAGCTTTCTTT
TRBJ2-7	-	TRBV6-1	many	CASRLQGKAGYEQYF	TGTGCCAGCAGACTACAGGGGAAAGCGGGCTACGAGCAGTACTTC
TRBJ2-2	-	TRBV24-1	-	CATGGVDVGTGELFF	TGTGCCACCGGAGGGGTTGATGTTGGCACCGGGGAGCTGTTTTTT
TRBJ1-6	TRBD1	TRBV2	-	CASRGDSGSSPLHF	TGTGCCAGCAGGGGGGACAGCGGGTCTTCACCCCTCCACTTT
TRBJ1-3	-	TRBV20-1	-	CSARDWGLSGNTIYF	TGCAGTGCTAGAGATTGGGGGCTGTCTGGAAACACCATATATTTT
TRBJ1-2	-	TRBV4-3	many	CASSQVSGTFLYGYTF	TGCGCCAGCAGCCAAGTTTCCGGGACCTTCCTCTATGGCTACACCTTC
TRBJ2-7	TRBD1	TRBV5-1	-	CASSRGGNYEQYF	TGCGCCAGCTCCCGAGGGGGCAACTACGAGCAGTACTTC
TRBJ1-5	-	TRBV20-1	-	CSAPPWGGEGQPQHF	TGCAGTGCCCCCCCCTGGGGAGGGGAAGGTCAGCCCCAGCATTTT
TRBJ1-1	-	TRBV5-1	many	CASSSPTGGYTEAFF	TGCGCCAGCAGCTCGCCGACGGGAGGCTACACTGAAGCTTTCTTT
TRBJ2-7	TRBD1	TRBV3-1	few	CASSLVGTGFVVYEQYF	TGTGCCAGCAGCCTCGTCGGGACAGGGTTTGTCGTCTACGAGCAGTACTTC
TRBJ2-1	-	TRBV7-2	many	CASSLTGFVSRLYNEQFF	TGTGCCAGCAGCTTAACAGGCTTTGTATCTCGCCTTTACAATGAGCAGTTCTTC
TRBJ1-1	-	TRBV7-6	few	CASSLAPTDNTEAFF	TGTGCCAGCAGCTTAGCGCCGACAGACAACACTGAAGCTTTCTTT
TRBJ2-1	-	TRBV28	many	CASSPLWVGNPNEQFF	TGTGCCAGCAGTCCCCTTTGGGTGGGAAATCCCAATGAGCAGTTCTTC
TRBJ2-5	-	TRBV28	many	CASSSPGGSSVVLETQYF	TGTGCCAGCAGTTCCCCCGGTGGGTCTTCGGTCGTTCTGGAGACCCAGTACTTC
TRBJ2-7	-	TRBV7-9	-	CASSQRLSLYEQYF	TGTGCCAGCAGCCAACGTCTCTCACTCTACGAGCAGTACTTC
TRBJ1-4	-	TRBV7-9	-	CASSPLTGPTNEKLFF	TGTGCCAGCAGCCCCCTTACAGGTCCAACTAATGAAAAACTGTTTTTT
TRBJ2-1	TRBD2	TRBV20-1	-	CSAPGLAYNEQFF	TGCAGTGCCCCGGGACTAGCCTACAATGAGCAGTTCTTC
TRBJ1-4	-	TRBV12-3/TRBV12-4	many	CASRLRWGLTTNEKLFF	TGTGCCAGCAGATTGAGGTGGGGACTAACAACTAATGAAAAACTGTTTTTT
TRBJ2-1	TRBD2	TRBV10-3	few	CAISERGGDEQFF	TGTGCCATCAGTGAGCGGGGAGGGGATGAGCAGTTCTTC
TRBJ2-2	TRBD1	TRBV7-8	many	CASSSGTGNTGELFF	TGTGCCAGCAGCTCCGGGACAGGGAACACCGGGGAGCTGTTTTTT
TRBJ1-1	TRBD1	TRBV14	-	CASSRQGAPNTEAFF	TGTGCCAGCAGCCGACAGGGGGCCCCGAACACTGAAGCTTTCTTT
TRBJ1-1	-	TRBV6-6	-	CASRPRGGQNTEAFF	TGTGCCAGCAGACCCCGGGGGGGGCAGAACACTGAAGCTTTCTTT
TRBJ2-6	-	TRBV7-8	few	CASSPRGRSVLASGANVLTF	TGTGCCAGCAGCCCGAGAGGCAGGAGCGTACTAGCTTCTGGGGCCAACGTCCTGACTTTC
TRBJ2-2	TRBD2	TRBV29-1	-	CSVQWSSGNSNTGELFF	TGCAGCGTTCAATGGTCTAGCGGGAACTCGAACACCGGGGAGCTGTTTTTT
TRBJ2-1	-	TRBV7-8	many	CASSPSLTRSRDDEQFF	TGTGCCAGCAGCCCTAGCCTTACTAGAAGCCGGGACGATGAGCAGTTCTTC
TRBJ1-1	-	TRBV7-2	-	CASSFTGLRTEAFF	TGTGCCAGCAGCTTTACAGGGCTCCGAACTGAAGCTTTCTTT
TRBJ1-1	-	TRBV5-1	few	CASSLEDVREAFF	TGCGCCAGCAGCCTCGAGGACGTGCGGGAAGCTTTCTTT
TRBJ2-1	-	TRBV28	many	CASRESIAYNEQFF	TGTGCCAGCAGGGAGTCTATCGCCTACAATGAGCAGTTCTTC
TRBJ1-2	-	TRBV20-1	-	CSAFDYGYTF	TGCAGTGCCTTCGACTATGGCTACACCTTC
TRBJ1-5	TRBD1	TRBV7-3	many	CASSQGAGQPQHF	TGTGCCAGCAGCCAGGGGGCCGGACAGCCCCAGCATTTT
TRBJ1-1	-	TRBV5-6	few	CASSPARGRTEAFF	TGTGCCAGCAGCCCAGCCCGGGGGAGGACTGAAGCTTTCTTT
TRBJ1-5	-	TRBV10-3	-	CATHTGKGSNQPQHF	TGTGCCACACATACAGGGAAAGGTAGCAATCAGCCCCAGCATTTT